Following are 28 T cell receptor beta chains from one sample sequenced in a study of blood T cell repertoires in COVID-19. Sequencing used immunoSEQ multiplex PCR; TCRdb keeps in-frame clones, though not all of them. This sample has around 98,000 clones, with roughly 83% found just once. Specimen: peripheral blood. The receptors come from a woman in her sixties with acute or convalescent COVID-19.

This clone has a handful of counts. The chain employs TRBV18 and TRBJ2-2; the D gene is possibly TRBD1 (6 bases). CDR3 size: 15 residues. From germline, CDR1 is KGHSH and CDR2 LQKENI. The V end lost 2 bases, the J end lost 2 bases, and 9 bases lay between the germline ends. The DNA of the CDR3 is TGTGCCAGCTCACCAAAACAGGGAAACACCGGGGAGCTGTTTTTT. It is translated as CASSPKQGNTGELFF.

The chain joins TRBV5-6 to TRBJ1-2, with 7 bases fitting TRBD1. The V segment lost 2 bases and the J segment 5 bases; nucleotides outside the gene matches: 3. Germline CDR1 and CDR2: SGHDT and YYEEEE. This CDR3 contains 13 residues. This chain's CDR3 is CASSLTGAYGYTF. The CDR3 DNA reads TGTGCCAGCAGCTTAACAGGGGCATATGGCTACACCTTC. Drawing the rest from reference TRBV5-6 and TRBJ1-2, the complete variable domain is DAGVTQSPTHLIKTRGQQVTLRCSPKSGHDTVSWYQQALGQGPQFIFQYYEEEERQRGNFPDRFSGHQFPNYSSELNVNALLLGDSALYLCASSLTGAYGYTFGSGTRLTVV.

The CDR3 protein is CASSATDRGGYTF. CDR3 sequence (DNA): TGTGCCAGCAGCGCAACGGACAGGGGGGGCTACACCTTC. V gene TRBV5-6 combines with J gene TRBJ1-2; 10 bases match TRBD1. The germline gives CDR1 SGHDT, CDR2 YYEEEE. The CDR3 contains 13 residues. The ends lost 4 bases at V and 8 bases at J; junction bases unmatched: 5.

The chain employs TRBV7-2 and TRBJ1-1; TRBD1 might be the D (6 bases). Between the trimmed V and J ends, which lost 3 bases and 9 bases, there was a span of 11 bases. The CDR3 extends over 12 amino acids. Germline CDR1 SGHTA, CDR2 FQGNSA. The CDR3 coding sequence is TGTGCCAGCAGCTTCGGACAGTCCAAAGCTTTCTTT. As protein: CASSFGQSKAFF.

The chain recombines TRBV6-4 with TRBJ1-5, with a tentative D call TRBD1 (6 bases). The CDR3 has 14 residues. Germline V gene sequence: CDR1 MRHNA, CDR2 SNTAGT. V lost 3 bases, J lost 7 bases, and 13 bases lay in between. The CDR3 protein is CASSETGSRQPQHF. CDR3 nucleotides: TGTGCCAGCAGTGAAACAGGGTCGAGACAGCCCCAGCATTTT.

The chain couples TRBV7-2 to TRBJ1-1, with D possibly being TRBD1 (5 bases). The CDR3 length is 17 residues. The V and J ends lost 0 bases and 0 bases respectively, with 14 bases between them. Germline CDR1 and CDR2: SGHTA and FQGNSA. The CDR3 sequence is CASSLAGGRALNTEAFF. In DNA, the CDR3 is TGTGCCAGCAGCTTAGCGGGGGGGAGGGCCTTGAACACTGAAGCTTTCTTT. The full variable domain, in which reference TRBV7-2 and TRBJ1-1 provide the parts outside the CDR3, is GAGVSQSPSNKVTEKGKDVELRCDPISGHTALYWYRQSLGQGLEFLIYFQGNSAPDKSGLPSDRFSAERTGGSVSTLTIQRTQQEDSAVYLCASSLAGGRALNTEAFFGQGTRLTVV.

This clone was seen only once. The rearrangement uses TRBV19 and TRBJ1-5, with a tentative D call TRBD1 (6 bases). Germline lookup yields CDR1 LNHDA and CDR2 SQIVND (reference sequence). V dropped 5 bases and J dropped 4 bases, with 12 bases sitting between them. The CDR3 runs 14 residues. The CDR3 coding sequence is TGTGCCAGTAGTCATGGACAGCCGAATCAGCCCCAGCATTTT. Amino acids: CASSHGQPNQPQHF.

The rearrangement joins TRBV3-1 (or the pseudogene TRBV3-2) to TRBJ2-7; D might be TRBD2 (5 bases). The germline CDR1 and CDR2 sequences are LGHDT and YNNKEL (reference sequence). Trimming pared 1 base from V and 4 bases from J, leaving 14 bases between. The CDR3 runs to 15 residues. In DNA, the CDR3 is TGTGCCAGCAGCCAAGTTAGCGCAGGACGATACGAGCAGTACTTC. It translates to CASSQVSAGRYEQYF.

The genes are TRBV2 and TRBJ1-6; the match to TRBD1 covers 8 bases. The V gene's germline CDR1 is SNHLY and CDR2 FYNNEI. The length of the CDR3 is 15 residues. The junction had 12 bases not matched to a gene; V was cut back by 9 bases and J by 8 bases. The CDR3 is CARKPTGQGYSPLHF. The CDR3 DNA reads as TGTGCCAGGAAGCCCACCGGACAGGGATATTCACCCCTCCACTTT.

The table lists this clone with a few counts. This sequence joins TRBV5-4 and TRBJ1-4; TRBD1 is a possible D gene (6 bases). Germline V gene lookup returns CDR1 SGHNT and CDR2 YYREEE (reference sequence). The V gene lost 3 bases and the J gene lost 6 bases, with 12 bases spanning the gap. The CDR3 length is 14 residues. CDR3 bases: TGTGCCAGCAGCTGGGAGGGGGTCCATGAAAAACTGTTTTTT. It is translated as CASSWEGVHEKLFF.

The CDR3 DNA reads TGTGCCAGCAGCTTAGTAAGACAGTCTAATCTCTATGGCTACACCTTC. Translation gives CASSLVRQSNLYGYTF. This rearrangement joins TRBV7-9 to TRBJ1-2, with D tentatively TRBD1 (5 bases). Trimming cost V 1 base and J 4 bases, with 16 bases left between them. CDR1 and CDR2 from the germline V gene are SEHNR and FQNEAQ (reference sequence). The CDR3 is 16 residues long. Complete variable domain (other parts from reference TRBV7-9 and TRBJ1-2): DTGVSQNPRHKITKRGQNVTFRCDPISEHNRLYWYRQTLGQGPEFLTYFQNEAQLEKSRLLSDRFSAERPKGSFSTLEIQRTEQGDSAMYLCASSLVRQSNLYGYTFGSGTRLTVV.

V and J are TRBV5-6 and TRBJ2-7; 7 bases are shared with TRBD1. CDR1 and CDR2 (germline): SGHDT, YYEEEE. The trim removed 4 bases at V and 2 bases at J, leaving 9 bases unmatched. CDR3 length: 15 amino acids. The CDR3 protein is CASSPYGTAAYEQYF. The CDR3 DNA follows: TGTGCCAGCAGCCCCTACGGGACAGCCGCCTACGAGCAGTACTTC. The full variable domain, with the rest looked up from reference TRBV5-6 and TRBJ2-7, is DAGVTQSPTHLIKTRGQQVTLRCSPKSGHDTVSWYQQALGQGPQFIFQYYEEEERQRGNFPDRFSGHQFPNYSSELNVNALLLGDSALYLCASSPYGTAAYEQYFGPGTRLTVT.

V usage is TRBV7-2 and J usage is TRBJ1-4; 7 bases align to TRBD1. Per the germline V gene, CDR1 is SGHTA and CDR2 is FQGNSA. The CDR3 spans 16 residues. Unmatched junction bases numbered 9, after V lost 5 bases and J lost 3 bases. CDR3 nucleotide sequence: TGTGCCAGCAGCGGACAGGTATCAACGGCTAATGAAAAACTGTTTTTT. Translating it yields CASSGQVSTANEKLFF.

This clone was picked up one time. Germline and junction disagree at one end, which may indicate a read error. The V and J genes are TRBV7-7 and TRBJ2-3; D gene ambiguous. Germline CDR1 SSHAT, CDR2 FNYEAQ (reference sequence). CDR3 length equals 13 residues. The chain's CDR3 is CASSLNPTHTQYF. The CDR3 DNA reads TGTGCTAGCAGCTTAAATCCGACACATACGCAGTATTTT.

In its sample, this clone was seen once. This sequence joins TRBV23-1 and TRBJ1-4, with D possibly TRBD1 on 5 matching bases. TRBV23-1 is placed among ORFs of uncertain function. The CDR3 length is 14 residues. V was shortened by 0 bases and J by 8 bases, with 10 bases between the two germline ends. CDR3 in amino acids: CASSQSGGGEKLFF. CDR3 nucleotides: TGCGCCAGCAGTCAATCGGGGGGTGGCGAAAAACTGTTTTTT.

This clone was seen once. The chain employs TRBV5-1 and TRBJ2-5; D not resolved. Germline CDR1 is SGHRS and CDR2 is YFSETQ. This CDR3 spans 14 amino acids. The V gene lost 0 bases and the J gene lost 4 bases, with 10 bases spanning the gap. The CDR3 nucleotides read TGCGCCAGCAGCTTGGATTTTAGCTCAGAGACCCAGTACTTC. This encodes CASSLDFSSETQYF.

This chain links TRBV5-1 with TRBJ2-3; a weak D match, TRBD2 (6 bases). Germline V CDR1 and CDR2: SGHRS, YFSETQ. The V gene lost 7 bases and the J gene lost 4 bases, with 13 bases spanning the gap. CDR3 length: 13 residues. CDR3 DNA sequence: TGCGCCAGCTTAGGCGGGATGTCAGATACGCAGTATTTT. It is translated as CASLGGMSDTQYF.

The V gene is TRBV20-1, the J gene TRBJ2-5; 7 bases line up with TRBD2. The V gene end was trimmed by 3 bases and the J gene end by 2 bases; junction bases not matched to a gene: 9. Germline V gene sequence: CDR1 DFQATT, CDR2 SNEGSKA (reference sequence). The CDR3 has 15 residues. The CDR3 DNA reads TGCAGTGCTAGTCGCGGACTAGACCTACAAGAGACCCAGTACTTC. As protein: CSASRGLDLQETQYF.

The CDR3 coding sequence is TGTGCCAGCTCTACTCTGGGGACAGCTAATGAAAAACTGTTTTTT. Translated, it gives CASSTLGTANEKLFF. V gene TRBV18 combines with J gene TRBJ1-4, with 7 positions matching TRBD1. Germline trimming cut 6 bases from V and 3 bases from J; bases unmatched to any gene: 7. The length of the CDR3 is 15 residues. Germline V gene lookup returns CDR1 KGHSH and CDR2 LQKENI.

This sequence joins TRBV9 and TRBJ1-3; D is uncertain. The germline CDR1 and CDR2 sequences are SGDLS and YYNGEE. This CDR3 has 15 amino acids. V was cut by 2 bases and J by 0 bases, with 9 bases left in between. In nucleotides, the CDR3 is TGTGCCAGCAGCGTCGGGATTAACTCTGGAAACACCATATATTTT. Translated, it gives CASSVGINSGNTIYF.

This clone showed up just once. The V and J genes are TRBV4-1 and TRBJ2-1; no definite D call. This CDR3 is built from 16 residues. V shed 1 base and J shed 0 bases, with 10 bases lying between them. CDR1 MGHRA and CDR2 YSYEKL come from the germline V gene. DNA of the CDR3: TGCGCCAGCAGCCAAGTCGACATTATCTCCTACAATGAGCAGTTCTTC. Protein product: CASSQVDIISYNEQFF.

The V and J genes are TRBV6-6 and TRBJ1-1; TRBD1 might be the D (5 bases). Trimming cost V 5 bases and J 10 bases, with 17 bases left between them. From germline, CDR1 is MNHNY and CDR2 SVGAGI (reference sequence). The CDR3 runs 13 residues. The CDR3: CASSPLDKSAAFF. CDR3 nucleotide sequence: TGTGCCAGCAGTCCCCTGGACAAATCGGCAGCTTTCTTT.

This chain links TRBV11-3 with TRBJ1-2, with D perhaps matching TRBD1 (5 bases). V shed 1 base and J shed 9 bases, with 24 bases lying between them. From germline, CDR1 is SGHNT and CDR2 YENEEA. CDR3 size: 17 residues. The chain's CDR3 is CASSLAGSGGDYWRYTF. The DNA for the CDR3 is TGTGCCAGCAGCTTAGCAGGTTCTGGCGGGGACTACTGGCGCTACACCTTC.

The rearrangement joins TRBV28 to TRBJ1-5; 7 bases match TRBD1. J gave up 3 bases and V 6 bases, and 8 bases lay outside the gene matches. Germline loops: CDR1 MDHEN, CDR2 SYDVKM. The CDR3 loop spans 15 amino acids. The chain's CDR3 is CASRPYDRDNQPQHF. The CDR3 coding sequence is TGTGCCAGCAGACCCTATGACAGGGACAATCAGCCCCAGCATTTT.

This clone came up once. CDR3 sequence (DNA): TGTGCCAGCAGCCAAGAAGAGGGTGGTAATTCACCCCTCCACTTT. Its protein is CASSQEEGGNSPLHF. The V gene is TRBV4-2, the J gene TRBJ1-6; D not certain. The germline V gene has CDR1 LGHNA and CDR2 YNFKEQ. Trimming cost V 0 bases and J 6 bases, with 9 bases left between them. The CDR3 spans 15 residues.

The gene calls are TRBV5-4 and TRBJ1-2, with D hard to call. Germline CDR1 reads SGHNT; CDR2 reads YYREEE (reference sequence). This CDR3 is 13 amino acids long. Deletions cut 3 bases from V and 2 bases from J, with 8 bases between. The CDR3 sequence is CASSYDGNYGYTF. CDR3 sequence (DNA): TGTGCCAGCAGCTATGACGGGAACTATGGCTACACCTTC.

In DNA, the CDR3 is TGTGCCAGCAGTTACGTCAGCGAGCAGTACTTC. Protein product: CASSYVSEQYF. The chain is built from TRBV6-2 or TRBV6-3 and TRBJ2-7; no definite D call. Looked up from germline, CDR1 is MNHEY and CDR2 is SVGEGT. The V end was cut by 2 bases, the J end by 6 bases, with 5 bases between. This CDR3 has 11 amino acids.

The genes are TRBV7-6 and TRBJ2-5; 7 nucleotides line up with TRBD1. Germline loops: CDR1 SGHVS, CDR2 FNYEAQ. V shed 0 bases and J 5 bases; nucleotides not matched to a gene: 6. This CDR3 has 15 amino acids. CDR3 protein: CASSLASRGIETQYF. Here the CDR3 DNA reads TGTGCCAGCAGCTTAGCGTCCAGGGGGATCGAGACCCAGTACTTC.